One and the same sample provided the 30 T cell receptor beta chains below, sequenced in a study of PD-1 blockade in classical Hodgkin lymphoma. Repertoires were generated with immunoSEQ multiplex PCR, while TCRdb's copy carries only in-frame clones and drops some. The repertoire holds about 15,000 clones, with 85% to 90% as singletons. Relapse was seen in all patients after autologous stem cell transplantation, and brentuximab vedotin exposure was variable. This material consisted of peripheral blood mononuclear cells (PBMCs), taken at baseline. The receptors derive from a human donor with classical Hodgkin lymphoma.

The rearrangement links TRBV30 to TRBJ2-7; a possible D gene is TRBD1 (6 bases). Trimming cost V 1 base and J 3 bases, with 10 bases left between them. This CDR3 contains 13 residues. Germline CDR1 and CDR2: GTSNPN and SVGIG (reference sequence). The CDR3 region has the DNA TGTGCCTGGAGTGACCTGGACAGCTACGAGCAGTACTTC. This encodes CAWSDLDSYEQYF.

A word on this clone: Additional DNA sequences in this sample encode the identical CDR3. The V call is TRBV9, the J call TRBJ2-1; weak D call: TRBD1 (6 bases). Trimming removed 3 bases from V and 1 base from J, with 11 bases in between. CDR3 size: 15 residues. Germline V lookup: CDR1 SGDLS, CDR2 YYNGEE. The CDR3 loop reads CASSAGVGSYNEQFF. CDR3 bases: TGTGCCAGCAGCGCAGGGGTTGGGTCCTACAATGAGCAGTTCTTC.

The genes are TRBV9 and TRBJ2-6; 7 bases map to TRBD2. The trim removed 3 bases at V and 0 bases at J, leaving 3 bases unmatched. The CDR3 has 16 residues. CDR1 SGDLS and CDR2 YYNGEE come from the germline V gene. The CDR3 region is CASSGGGGSGANVLTF. In nucleotides, the CDR3 is TGTGCCAGCAGCGGCGGGGGAGGCTCTGGGGCCAACGTCCTGACTTTC.

The chain uses TRBV5-1 and TRBJ2-7, with TRBD1 as a possible D gene (6 bases). V was pared by 4 bases and J by 4 bases, with 12 bases between. Germline values: CDR1 SGHRS, CDR2 YFSETQ. This CDR3 contains 13 residues. The CDR3 region has the DNA TGCGCCAGCAGCCCTGGACAGCCTTACGAGCAGTACTTC. Its translation: CASSPGQPYEQYF.

The chain has TRBV27 and TRBJ2-7; D gene unclear. The CDR3 totals 12 residues. The germline V and J ends were trimmed by 5 bases and 12 bases, with 17 bases remaining between them. Germline CDR1 is MNHEY and CDR2 is SMNVEV (reference sequence). The CDR3 DNA is TGTGCCAGCAGTCCCATTGGAATTCCCTCGTACTTC. Its protein product is CASSPIGIPSYF.

The chain employs TRBV5-1 and TRBJ1-2; possibly TRBD1 for D (5 bases). Germline V gene data show CDR1 as SGHRS and CDR2 as YFSETQ. The germline V and J ends were trimmed by 4 bases and 4 bases, with 17 bases remaining between them. CDR3 length: 15 residues. CDR3 in DNA: TGCGCCAGCAGCCTTTCTTCGGCGGGGGGCTATGGCTACACCTTC. Translation gives CASSLSSAGGYGYTF.

This rearrangement joins TRBV28 to TRBJ2-2; TRBD2 is a possible D gene (5 bases). Germline lookup yields CDR1 MDHEN and CDR2 SYDVKM. This CDR3 has 13 residues. Trimming took off 6 bases at V and 8 bases at J, with 13 bases between the two ends. CDR3 bases: TGTGCCAGCAGCGCCACTAGGTGGGGGGAGCTGTTTTTT. It encodes CASSATRWGELFF.

There are a few counts of this clone. The V call is TRBV7-2, the J call TRBJ1-1, with a tentative D call TRBD1 (6 bases). The V gene's germline CDR1 is SGHTA and CDR2 FQGNSA. The CDR3 extends over 16 amino acids. V was pared by 3 bases and J by 3 bases, with 17 bases between. The CDR3: CASSFETGPFDTEAFF. In DNA form, the CDR3 reads TGTGCCAGCAGCTTTGAGACAGGACCCTTCGACACTGAAGCTTTCTTT.

This sequence joins TRBV5-4 and TRBJ2-5, with 9 bases lining up with TRBD1. The CDR3 is 14 residues long. The junction had 10 bases not matched to a gene; V was cut back by 2 bases and J by 11 bases. Germline V CDR1 and CDR2: SGHNT, YYREEE (reference sequence). The CDR3 DNA is TGTGCCAGCAGCTTCGGGACAGGGTTCGAAATACAGTACTTC. Translated: CASSFGTGFEIQYF.

This chain uses TRBV28 with TRBJ2-3; D perhaps matches TRBD2 (5 bases). The CDR3 is 14 amino acids. Germline CDR1 is MDHEN and CDR2 is SYDVKM. The V end was cut by 4 bases, the J end by 1 base, with 9 bases between. This CDR3 reads CASSSPRGTDTQYF. The CDR3, as DNA: TGTGCCAGCAGTTCACCGAGGGGCACAGATACGCAGTATTTT.

The chain employs TRBV5-1 and TRBJ2-5, with 9 bases fitting TRBD2. The CDR3 contains 15 residues. Trimming removed 4 bases from V and 4 bases from J; junction bases left unmatched: 8. The germline gives CDR1 SGHRS, CDR2 YFSETQ. CDR3 residues: CASSPEGGRAETQYF. CDR3 DNA: TGCGCCAGCAGCCCCGAAGGCGGGAGGGCAGAGACCCAGTACTTC. The variable domain in full, with the rest retrieved from reference TRBV5-1 and TRBJ2-5, is KAGVTQTPRYLIKTRGQQVTLSCSPISGHRSVSWYQQTPGQGLQFLFEYFSETQRNKGNFPGRFSGRQFSNSRSEMNVSTLELGDSALYLCASSPEGGRAETQYFGPGTRLLVL.

The chain links TRBV10-3 to TRBJ2-2; 8 nucleotides match TRBD2. Losses at the gene ends were 0 bases for V and 4 bases for J; bases not matched to a gene: 4. From germline, CDR1 is ENHRY and CDR2 SYGVKD. This CDR3 is 16 amino acids long. CDR3: CAISESTSGFTGELFF. CDR3 in DNA: TGTGCCATCAGTGAGTCTACTAGCGGATTCACCGGGGAGCTGTTTTTT.

This chain uses TRBV5-1 with TRBJ2-1; D gene ambiguous. Germline loops: CDR1 SGHRS, CDR2 YFSETQ. The CDR3 has 13 residues. V was cut by 3 bases and J by 9 bases, with 13 bases left in between. The CDR3, as DNA: TGCGCCAGCAGCTCAGCCTCCCTAGTTGAGCAGTTCTTC. Its translation: CASSSASLVEQFF.

A note on this clone: Other DNA sequences in the sample encode the same CDR3. The rearrangement links TRBV2 to TRBJ2-5; no clear D gene. Trimming removed 4 bases from V and 5 bases from J, with 17 bases in between. The CDR3 sequence is 15 residues long. Germline CDR1 and CDR2: SNHLY and FYNNEI. Written as DNA, the CDR3 is TGTGCCAGCAGTGGGAGTGGTCCAGTTCGGGAGACCCAGTACTTC. Translation: CASSGSGPVRETQYF.

The chain has TRBV7-3 and TRBJ2-5; D remains unclear. The germline V and J ends were trimmed by 2 bases and 5 bases, with 3 bases remaining between them. Germline values: CDR1 SGHTA, CDR2 FQGTGA. The CDR3 extends over 11 amino acids. The CDR3 DNA reads as TGTGCCAGCAGCTTATATGAGACCCAGTACTTC. Translated: CASSLYETQYF.

The chain links TRBV28 to TRBJ2-5; no firm D call. The germline V and J ends were trimmed by 8 bases and 1 base, with 8 bases remaining between them. Germline V lookup: CDR1 MDHEN, CDR2 SYDVKM. The CDR3 extends over 12 amino acids. The CDR3 nucleotides read TGTGCCAGCTGGCAGGTCCAAGAGACCCAGTACTTC. This gives the protein CASWQVQETQYF.

The J gene is TRBJ2-3, the V gene TRBV6-1; D gene unclear. The CDR3 sequence is 15 residues long. Per germline, CDR1 MNHNS and CDR2 SASEGT. V was trimmed by 7 bases and J by 0 bases, leaving 14 bases between them. CDR3 in DNA: TGTGCCAGCACCCCATGGCGTCCTAGCACAGATACGCAGTATTTT. Its translation: CASTPWRPSTDTQYF.

The J gene is TRBJ2-5, the V gene TRBV27, with 7 bases that match TRBD2. The V gene's germline CDR1 is MNHEY and CDR2 SMNVEV (reference sequence). CDR3 length: 14 amino acids. With V trimmed by 2 bases and J by 5 bases, 5 bases remained unmatched. The CDR3 loop reads CASSLIGGSETQYF. CDR3 DNA sequence: TGTGCCAGCAGTTTAATTGGCGGGAGTGAGACCCAGTACTTC.

The V call is TRBV7-9, the J call TRBJ2-2; the D gene is possibly TRBD1 (5 bases). From germline, CDR1 is SEHNR and CDR2 FQNEAQ (reference sequence). Trimming removed 6 bases from V and 3 bases from J, with 11 bases in between. The CDR3 has 14 residues. As DNA, the CDR3 is TGTGCCAGCAGGGACCTAGGGGACACCGGGGAGCTGTTTTTT. Encoded protein: CASRDLGDTGELFF.

V usage is TRBV7-9 and J usage is TRBJ2-5, with D hard to call. V was clipped by 5 bases and J by 0 bases, with 13 bases between them. The CDR3 is 15 residues long. The V gene's germline CDR1 is SEHNR and CDR2 FQNEAQ (reference sequence). The CDR3 protein is CASSAPVENQETQYF. The CDR3 DNA follows: TGTGCCAGCAGCGCCCCTGTGGAGAACCAAGAGACCCAGTACTTC.

This CDR3 reads CASSPQLSNQPQHF. Here the CDR3 DNA reads TGTGCCAGCAGTCCTCAATTGAGCAATCAGCCCCAGCATTTT. The chain employs TRBV27 and TRBJ1-5; D is unclear. Trimming shortened V by 5 bases and J by 1 base, and 9 bases separated the two germline ends. CDR3 length: 14 residues. CDR1 MNHEY and CDR2 SMNVEV come from the germline V gene (reference sequence).

The rearrangement joins TRBV6-5 to TRBJ1-6, with a possible D match to TRBD1 (6 bases). Trimming pared 6 bases from V and 4 bases from J, leaving 13 bases between. The CDR3 sequence is 15 residues long. The germline V gene encodes CDR1 MNHEY and CDR2 SVGAGI. CDR3 loop: CASSPRTEYNSPLHF. The DNA for the CDR3 is TGTGCCAGCAGCCCCCGGACAGAGTATAATTCACCCCTCCACTTT.

The V call is TRBV6-5, the J call TRBJ1-3; TRBD1 matches 9 bases. This CDR3 is 15 amino acids long. V was pared by 6 bases and J by 1 base, with 4 bases of the junction left unmatched. CDR1 and CDR2 (germline): MNHEY, SVGAGI. CDR3 nucleotide sequence: TGTGCCAGCAGCTCGGACAGGGGTTCTGGAAACACCATATATTTT. It codes for CASSSDRGSGNTIYF.

The V gene is TRBV6-5, the J gene TRBJ2-5; D uncertain. CDR3 length equals 12 residues. Trimming took off 11 bases at V and 3 bases at J, with 13 bases between the two ends. Germline V CDR1 and CDR2: MNHEY, SVGAGI. The CDR3 reads CAAGMVEETQYF. The CDR3 DNA sequence: TGTGCCGCCGGTATGGTTGAAGAGACCCAGTACTTC.

V usage is TRBV7-8 and J usage is TRBJ1-1; no clear D. Trimming pared 0 bases from V and 0 bases from J, leaving 5 bases between. The germline V gene has CDR1 SGHVS and CDR2 FQNEAQ. This CDR3 has 14 amino acids. The CDR3 loop reads CASSLALMNTEAFF. The DNA of the CDR3 is TGTGCCAGCAGCTTAGCTCTTATGAACACTGAAGCTTTCTTT.

The genes are TRBV11-3 and TRBJ1-2; no reliable D call. The CDR3 length is 13 residues. Germline V CDR1 and CDR2: SGHNT, YENEEA. V lost 5 bases to trimming and J lost 0 bases, with 7 bases between them. The CDR3 loop is CASSGGPNYGYTF. The CDR3 region has the DNA TGTGCCAGCAGCGGCGGTCCTAACTATGGCTACACCTTC.

This sequence joins TRBV5-1 and TRBJ2-1; D is unclear. This CDR3 comprises 13 residues. CDR1 and CDR2 from the germline V gene are SGHRS and YFSETQ. V lost 1 base and J 6 bases, leaving 8 bases between the germline ends. The CDR3 coding sequence is TGCGCCAGCAGCTTGAGGCCTTTCAATGAGCAGTTCTTC. The encoded protein is CASSLRPFNEQFF.

The chain couples TRBV5-1 to TRBJ2-3; TRBD1 aligns across 9 bases. CDR3 length: 15 amino acids. Germline V CDR1 and CDR2: SGHRS, YFSETQ. J lost 3 bases, V lost 4 bases, and 6 bases had no gene match. In DNA form, the CDR3 reads TGCGCCAGCAGCGCCCGGGACAGGGAAACAGATACGCAGTATTTT. Amino acids: CASSARDRETDTQYF.

The rearrangement joins TRBV19 to TRBJ2-7; TRBD1 aligns across 7 bases. Trimming cost V 8 bases and J 3 bases; bases outside gene matches: 7. Germline CDR1 LNHDA, CDR2 SQIVND (reference sequence). The CDR3 runs to 13 residues. The CDR3 loop reads CASSWTGNYEQYF. The DNA for the CDR3 is TGTGCCAGTTCCTGGACAGGTAACTACGAGCAGTACTTC. Drawing the rest from reference TRBV19 and TRBJ2-7, the complete variable domain is DGGITQSPKYLFRKEGQNVTLSCEQNLNHDAMYWYRQDPGQGLRLIYYSQIVNDFQKGDIAEGYSVSREKKESFPLTVTSAQKNPTAFYLCASSWTGNYEQYFGPGTRLTVT.

The V gene is TRBV4-3, the J gene TRBJ2-2, with 13 bases fitting TRBD2. The CDR3 spans 21 residues. J gave up 1 base and V 1 base, and 12 bases lay outside the gene matches. The germline V gene encodes CDR1 LGHNA and CDR2 YSLEER. CDR3 bases: TGCGCCAGCAGCCAAGTCTACTCCGGGACTAGCGGGACAAGGAACACCGGGGAGCTGTTTTTT. It specifies CASSQVYSGTSGTRNTGELFF.